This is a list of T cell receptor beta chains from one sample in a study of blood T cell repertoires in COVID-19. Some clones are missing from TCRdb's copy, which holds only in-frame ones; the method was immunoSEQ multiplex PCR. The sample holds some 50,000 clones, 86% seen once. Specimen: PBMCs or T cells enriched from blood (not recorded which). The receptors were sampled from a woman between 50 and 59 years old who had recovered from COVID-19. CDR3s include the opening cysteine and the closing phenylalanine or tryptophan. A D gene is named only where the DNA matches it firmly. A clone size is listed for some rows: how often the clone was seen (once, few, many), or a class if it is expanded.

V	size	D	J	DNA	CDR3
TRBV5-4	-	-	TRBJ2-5	TGTGCCAGCAGCTTGGTACTGGGGGCAGGGCAAGAGACCCAGTACTTC	CASSLVLGAGQETQYF
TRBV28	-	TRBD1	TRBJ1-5	TGTGCCAGCAGTTTAGGACAGGGGGTTCAGCCCCAGCATTTT	CASSLGQGVQPQHF
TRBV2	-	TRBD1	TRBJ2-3	TGTGCCAGCAGGGAAGGGACAGGGTCCGGTACGCAGTATTTT	CASREGTGSGTQYF
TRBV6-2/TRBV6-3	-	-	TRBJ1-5	TGTGCCAGCAGTTACTCTAATAGCAATCAGCCCCAGCATTTT	CASSYSNSNQPQHF
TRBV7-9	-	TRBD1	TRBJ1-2	TGTGCCAGCAGCTTCCGGACAGGGCGAGTTGACTATGGCTACACCTTC	CASSFRTGRVDYGYTF
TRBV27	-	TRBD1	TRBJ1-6	TGTGCCAGCAGGGGACAGATTCTAAATAATTCACCCCTCCACTTT	CASRGQILNNSPLHF
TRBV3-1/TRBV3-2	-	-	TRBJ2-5	TGTGCCAGCAGCGGGGAGTCCCCGACCCAGTACTTC	CASSGESPTQYF
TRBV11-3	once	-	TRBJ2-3	TGTGCCAGCAGCCTCGGAGGGGGACTAAACACAGATACGCAGTATTTT	CASSLGGGLNTDTQYF
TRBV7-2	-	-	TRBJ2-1	TGTGCCAGCAGCTTATGGGCGACTAACTACAATGAGCAGTTCTTC	CASSLWATNYNEQFF
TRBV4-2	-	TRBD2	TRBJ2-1	TGTGCCAGCAGCCAAGAGGGCAGCGGGGGGGCGTCTGAGCAGTTCTTC	CASSQEGSGGASEQFF
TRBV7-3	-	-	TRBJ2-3	TGTGCCAGCAGCCCCATTAGCACAGATACGCAGTATTTT	CASSPISTDTQYF
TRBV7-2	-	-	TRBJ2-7	TGTGCCAGCAGCGCAGACAGGAGATCTTCCTACGAGCAGTACTTC	CASSADRRSSYEQYF
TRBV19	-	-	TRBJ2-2	TGTGCCAGTAGGCCGCAGGGGGGCGACACCGGGGAGCTGTTTTTT	CASRPQGGDTGELFF
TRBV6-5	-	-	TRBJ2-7	TGTGCCAGCGCCCGTGGGGGGGGGCTTGAGCAGTACTTC	CASARGGGLEQYF
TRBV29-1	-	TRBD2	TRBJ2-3	TGCAGCGTTGAAGGAGGGGGACTAGGAGTGAATACGCAGTATTTT	CSVEGGGLGVNTQYF
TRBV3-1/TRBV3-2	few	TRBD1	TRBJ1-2	TGTGCCAGCAGCCAAGTCTTACAGGGGGCTTATGGCTACACCTTC	CASSQVLQGAYGYTF
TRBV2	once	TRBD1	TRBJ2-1	TGTGCCAGCAGTCGGGACAGGAGATACAATGAGCAGTTCTTC	CASSRDRRYNEQFF
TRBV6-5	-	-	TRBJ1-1	TGTGCCAGCAAAGACAGAAGTATGAACACTGAAGCTTTCTTT	CASKDRSMNTEAFF
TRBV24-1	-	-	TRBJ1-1	TGTGCCACCAGTAACAGTGAAGCTTTCTTT	CATSNSEAFF
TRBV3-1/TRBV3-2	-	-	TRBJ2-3	TGTGCCAGCAGGGGGGGACTTACCACAGATACGCAGTATTTT	CASRGGLTTDTQYF
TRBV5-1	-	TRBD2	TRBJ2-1	TGCGCCAGCAGCTTGCTAGCGGGAGCGGAACATGAGCAGTTCTTC	CASSLLAGAEHEQFF
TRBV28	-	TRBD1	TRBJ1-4	TGTGCCAGCAGTCCCAGTACAGGGGTAAATGAAAAACTGTTTTTT	CASSPSTGVNEKLFF
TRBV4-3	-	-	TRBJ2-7	TGCGCCAGCAGCCCTGCTGGGGGCCGGGGCGAGCAGTACTTC	CASSPAGGRGEQYF
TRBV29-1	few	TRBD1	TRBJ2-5	TGCAGCGTTGAGCCGACAGGGGTGGAGACCCAGTACTTC	CSVEPTGVETQYF
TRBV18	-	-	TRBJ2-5	TGTGCCAGCTCGCAAAACAGGGGAGGAGAGACCCAGTACTTC	CASSQNRGGETQYF
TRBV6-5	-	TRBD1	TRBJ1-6	TGTGCCAGCAGTTACACACAGGGGTATAATTCACCCCTCCACTTT	CASSYTQGYNSPLHF
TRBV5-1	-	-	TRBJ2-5	TGCGCCAGCAGCTTGTTACAGGGCGCCGGTCAGACCCAGTACTTC	CASSLLQGAGQTQYF
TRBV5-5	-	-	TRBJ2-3	TGTGCCAGCAGCTTGCAACAGGGGACTACAGATACGCAGTATTTT	CASSLQQGTTDTQYF
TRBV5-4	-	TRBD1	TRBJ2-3	TGTGCCAGCAGCGGCCGGGACAGGGCCACAGATACGCAGTATTTT	CASSGRDRATDTQYF
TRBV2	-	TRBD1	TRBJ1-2	TGTGCCAGCAATCCGGGACAGGGGATATCCTATGCGGGCTACACCTTC	CASNPGQGISYAGYTF
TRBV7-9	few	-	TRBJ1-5	TGTGCCAGCAGCCCTATCGATAGCAATCAGCCCCAGCATTTT	CASSPIDSNQPQHF
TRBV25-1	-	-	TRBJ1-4	TGTGCCAGCAGTTTTGCGGGAACTAATGAAAAACTGTTTTTT	CASSFAGTNEKLFF
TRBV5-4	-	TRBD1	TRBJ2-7	TGTGCCAGCAACCTAGGGGGCAGCAAGGTTCCCTACGAGCAGTACTTC	CASNLGGSKVPYEQYF
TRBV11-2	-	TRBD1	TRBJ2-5	TGTGCCAGCACCTCCGACAGGGGGGCCCAAGAGACCCAGTACTTC	CASTSDRGAQETQYF
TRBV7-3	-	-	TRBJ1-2	TGTGCCAGCAGCTCCCGCCAGGTTACCTTATCTAACTATGGCTACACCTTC	CASSSRQVTLSNYGYTF
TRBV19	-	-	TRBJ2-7	TGTGCCAGTAGTGACAGGAGGAACTTTAATTCCTACGAGCAGTACTTC	CASSDRRNFNSYEQYF
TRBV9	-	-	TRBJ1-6	TGTGCCAGCAGCGTAGACGGACAGTCTAATTCACCCCTCCACTTT	CASSVDGQSNSPLHF
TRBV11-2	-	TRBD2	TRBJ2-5	TGTGCCAGCGGTACTAGCGACGAAACCCAGTACTTC	CASGTSDETQYF
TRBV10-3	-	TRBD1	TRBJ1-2	TGTGCCATCAATGATCCGGGACAGGGGATTGGCGGCTACACCTTC	CAINDPGQGIGGYTF